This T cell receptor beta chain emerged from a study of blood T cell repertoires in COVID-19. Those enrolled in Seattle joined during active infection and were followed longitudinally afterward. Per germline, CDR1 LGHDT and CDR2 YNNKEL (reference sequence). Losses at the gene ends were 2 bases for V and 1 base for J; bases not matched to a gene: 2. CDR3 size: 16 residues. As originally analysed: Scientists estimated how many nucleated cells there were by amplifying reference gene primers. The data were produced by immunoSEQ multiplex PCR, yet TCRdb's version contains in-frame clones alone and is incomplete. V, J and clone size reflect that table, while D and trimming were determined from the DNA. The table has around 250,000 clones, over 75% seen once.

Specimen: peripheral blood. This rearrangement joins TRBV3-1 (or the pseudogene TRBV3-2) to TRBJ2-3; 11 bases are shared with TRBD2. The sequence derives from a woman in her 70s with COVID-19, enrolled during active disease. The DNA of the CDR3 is TGTGCCAGCAGCCAAACTAGCGGGAGACGCACAGATACGCAGTATTTT. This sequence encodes CASSQTSGRRTDTQYF.